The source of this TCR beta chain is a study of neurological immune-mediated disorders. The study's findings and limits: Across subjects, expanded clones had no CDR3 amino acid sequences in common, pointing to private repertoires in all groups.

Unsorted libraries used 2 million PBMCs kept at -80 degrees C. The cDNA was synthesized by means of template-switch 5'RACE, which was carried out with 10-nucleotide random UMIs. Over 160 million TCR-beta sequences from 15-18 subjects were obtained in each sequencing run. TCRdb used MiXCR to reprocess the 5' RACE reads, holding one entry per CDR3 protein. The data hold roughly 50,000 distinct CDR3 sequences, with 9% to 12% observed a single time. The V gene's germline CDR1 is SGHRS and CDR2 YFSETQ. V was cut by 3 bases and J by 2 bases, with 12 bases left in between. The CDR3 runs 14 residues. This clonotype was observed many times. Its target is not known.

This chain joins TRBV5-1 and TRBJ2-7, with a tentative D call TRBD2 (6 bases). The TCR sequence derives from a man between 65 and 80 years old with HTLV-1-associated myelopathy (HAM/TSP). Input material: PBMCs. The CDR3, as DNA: TGCGCCAGCAGCTGGGGGGTAGGGGCCTACGAGCAGTACTTC. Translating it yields CASSWGVGAYEQYF.